This T cell receptor beta chain was identified in a study of cytomegalovirus exposure and HLA in healthy donors. Study in general: About 85 million unique TCRs from HLA-typed donors were held in an early release of data. Study-level points and caveats: The likely explanation for a cluster of highly shared sequence variants was sequencing artifact. Analyzed later, most CMV-associated TCR beta chains appeared HLA-restricted.

This CDR3 is 14 amino acids long. CDR1 and CDR2 (germline): LGHNA, YNFKEQ. V dropped 4 bases and J dropped 7; count of bases not matched to a gene: 8. This clone showed up just a few times. The antigen is unknown. All donors participated as healthy donors of bone marrow. 13 Jbeta primers and 60 Vbeta primers were used for the PCR. The repertoire was sequenced with immunoSEQ multiplex PCR; TCRdb's copy has only in-frame clones and lacks some. The sample includes some 130,000 clones, less than 80% seen only once; the top ten take 8.8%. The sequence was obtained from a woman aged 45-59 years in good health and CMV-seropositive. What was sequenced was PBMCs. This sequence joins TRBV4-2 and TRBJ2-7, with 9 bases identical to TRBD1. CDR3 in amino acids: CASSRSGQGLEQYF. As DNA, the CDR3 is TGTGCCAGCAGCCGCTCGGGACAGGGTTTAGAGCAGTACTTC.